This T cell receptor (beta chain) was profiled in a study of T cell responses to AZD1222 COVID-19 vaccine. Study results and limitations: Two AZD1222 administrations were followed by greater Spike-specific TCR breadth and depth. Mostly white British, mostly female donors; authors suggested clonal diversity may be underestimated. Per reports, nearly half of all spike-specific TCRs target regions that are unmutated in variants.

With respect to this clone: Its antigen remains unknown.

Repertoires were generated with immunoSEQ multiplex PCR, while TCRdb's copy carries only in-frame clones and drops some. The sample has some 160,000 clones; 85% to 95% are singletons. The CDR3 covers 15 residues. V dropped 1 base and J dropped 4 bases, with 11 bases sitting between them. Germline-derived CDR1 and CDR2 are LNHDA and SQIVND (reference sequence). The genes are TRBV19 and TRBJ1-5; no definite D call. Source: peripheral blood, taken on day 0 of AZD1222 vaccination. This TCR derives from an adult in good health. CDR3 amino acids: CASSIVRPSNQPQHF. DNA for the CDR3: TGTGCCAGTAGTATAGTTCGGCCATCTAATCAGCCCCAGCATTTT.